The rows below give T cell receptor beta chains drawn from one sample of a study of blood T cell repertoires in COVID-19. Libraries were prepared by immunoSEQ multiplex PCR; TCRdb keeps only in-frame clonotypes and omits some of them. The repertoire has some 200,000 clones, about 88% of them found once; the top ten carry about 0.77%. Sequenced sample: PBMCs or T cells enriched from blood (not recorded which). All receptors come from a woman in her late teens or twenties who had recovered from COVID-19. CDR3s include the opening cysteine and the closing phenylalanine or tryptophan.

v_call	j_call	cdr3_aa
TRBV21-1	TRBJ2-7	CASSKIRGFDPYEQYF
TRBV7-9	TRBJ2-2	CASSLLYTGELFF
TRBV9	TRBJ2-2	CASSSGTSGLTGELFF
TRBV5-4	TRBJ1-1	CASSTPATGDTEAFF
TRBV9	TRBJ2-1	CASSAGGTSGYNEQFF
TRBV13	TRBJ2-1	CASSSTGLVGNEQFF
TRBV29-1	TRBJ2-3	CSACPSGRMLVDTQYF
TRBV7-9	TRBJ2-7	CAGSGSSYEQYF
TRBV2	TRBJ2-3	CASSGGLAQYF
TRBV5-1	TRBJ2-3	CASSLYSGAGGYF
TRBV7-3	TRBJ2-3	CASSSGGDTQYF
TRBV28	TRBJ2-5	CASSYGLAGASGTQYF
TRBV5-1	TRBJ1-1	CASSWGENTEAFF
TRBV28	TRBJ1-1	CASSLYRRTTEAFF